The following is a T cell receptor (beta chain) sequence with its context. This entry is derived from a study of blood T cell repertoires in COVID-19. Germline lookup yields CDR1 MNHEY and CDR2 SMNVEV (reference sequence). This CDR3 region has 14 residues. The V gene end was trimmed by 6 bases and the J gene end by 3 bases; junction bases not matched to a gene: 4. The assay was immunoSEQ multiplex PCR, and TCRdb's table has in-frame clones only and misses some. Among about 240,000 clones listed, 70% to 90% were seen once. This sequence originates from a woman aged 55 to 70 with active or convalescent COVID-19. This chain connects TRBV27 to TRBJ2-7, with 11 bases fitting TRBD1. The sample comprised peripheral blood. The CDR3 DNA reads TGTGCCAGCAGAAGGACAGGGGGCTTCTACGAGCAGTACTTC. This gives the protein CASRRTGGFYEQYF.